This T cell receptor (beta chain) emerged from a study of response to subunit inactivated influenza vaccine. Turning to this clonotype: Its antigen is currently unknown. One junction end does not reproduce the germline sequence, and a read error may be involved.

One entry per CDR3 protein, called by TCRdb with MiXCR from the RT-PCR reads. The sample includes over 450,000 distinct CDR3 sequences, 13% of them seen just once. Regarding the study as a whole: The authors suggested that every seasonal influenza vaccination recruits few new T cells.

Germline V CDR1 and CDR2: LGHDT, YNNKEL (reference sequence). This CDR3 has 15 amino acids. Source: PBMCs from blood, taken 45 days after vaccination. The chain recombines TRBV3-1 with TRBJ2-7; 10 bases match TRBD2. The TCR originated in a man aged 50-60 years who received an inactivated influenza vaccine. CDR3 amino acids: CASTQLSGRRHEQYF. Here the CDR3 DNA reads TGTGCCAGCACCCAACTTAGCGGGAGGAGACACGAGCAGTACTTC.